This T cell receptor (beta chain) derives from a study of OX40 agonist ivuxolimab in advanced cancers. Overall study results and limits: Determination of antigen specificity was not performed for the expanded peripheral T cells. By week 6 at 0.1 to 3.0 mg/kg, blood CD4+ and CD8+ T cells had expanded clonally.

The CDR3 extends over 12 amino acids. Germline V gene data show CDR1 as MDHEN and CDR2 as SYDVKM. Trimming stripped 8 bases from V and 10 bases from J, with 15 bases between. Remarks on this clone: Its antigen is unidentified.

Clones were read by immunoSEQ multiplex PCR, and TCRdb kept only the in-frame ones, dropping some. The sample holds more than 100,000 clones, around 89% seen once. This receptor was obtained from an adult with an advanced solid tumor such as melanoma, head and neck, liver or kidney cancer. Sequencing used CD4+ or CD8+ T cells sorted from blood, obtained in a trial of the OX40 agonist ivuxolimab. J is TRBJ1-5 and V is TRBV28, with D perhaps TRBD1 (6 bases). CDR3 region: CASAVGASPQHF. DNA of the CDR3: TGTGCCAGCGCGGTGGGGGCCAGCCCCCAGCATTTT.